The 28 T cell receptor beta chains presented below share a single source sample, sequenced in a study of tissue T cells after allogeneic stem cell transplantation. Libraries were prepared by immunoSEQ multiplex PCR; TCRdb keeps only in-frame clonotypes and omits some of them. Of 4,500 to 5,500 clones detected, roughly 42% appear once; the ten largest clones hold around 16%. The time point was: mouse harvest day 14 after allogeneic transplant. The graft held 10^6 splenic CD5+ T cells and 10^7 T-cell-depleted bone marrow cells. Sequencing was performed on gut tissue. These receptor sequences come from a female BALB/c mouse given C57BL/6 T cells with graft-versus-host disease after an allogeneic hematopoietic cell transplant.

Worth noting for this clone: Genes and germline come from the mouse. Coverage ceases 1 residue before the CDR3 finishes, and the germline J gene fills in the end. The chain has TRBV5 and TRBJ2-5; D is undetermined. Germline V lookup: CDR1 LGHNA, CDR2 YNLKQL (reference sequence). The CDR3 is 14 residues long. V lost 3 bases and J 0 bases, leaving 7 bases between the germline ends. Here the CDR3 reads CASSQRQNQDTQYF. The CDR3 DNA, read in part, is TGTGCCAGCAGCCAGAGACAAAACCAAGACACCCAGTAC.

Comments on this clone: Germline and genes here are mouse. Read data end 1 residue before the CDR3 end; the end is taken from the germline J gene. This chain connects TRBV23 to TRBJ1-1; the table's D call TRBD1 went unverified against the DNA. The germline V gene encodes CDR1 KGHTA and CDR2 FQNQQP. The CDR3 has 13 residues. The chain's CDR3 is CSSSLQGNTEVFF. CDR3 DNA (partial): TGCTCCAGCAGTCTTCAGGGGAACACAGAAGTCTTC.

For this clone: Any gene name here is a mouse gene name. The read stops 1 residue short of the end of the CDR3; the missing end is completed from the germline J gene. The rearrangement joins TRBV24 to TRBJ1-1; TRBD1 matches at 9 bases. The CDR3 has 14 amino acids. Losses at the gene ends were 4 bases for V and 1 base for J; bases not matched to a gene: 1. Germline CDR1 KGHTA, CDR2 FRNEEI. CDR3 residues: CASSPGQGNTEVFF. CDR3 DNA (partial): TGTGCCAGCAGTCCGGGACAGGGGAACACAGAAGTCTTC.

Notes on this clone: Genes here carry mouse names. The read is 1 residue too short to cover the CDR3 end, so that end is filled in from the germline J gene. This chain uses TRBV15 with TRBJ2-5; the D gene is possibly TRBD2 (6 bases). Germline V CDR1 and CDR2: SGHND, FRSKSL. Between the trimmed V and J ends, which lost 2 bases and 4 bases, there was a span of 7 bases. CDR3 length: 13 residues. The chain's CDR3 is CASSLSGEDTQYF. Incomplete CDR3 DNA: TGTGCCAGCAGTTTATCTGGGGAAGACACCCAGTAC.

Turning to this clone: Gene names follow the mouse nomenclature. The sequence runs out 1 residue before the end of the CDR3; the remainder is reconstructed from the germline J gene. The J gene is TRBJ2-2, the V gene TRBV26; D uncertain. V was shortened by 4 bases and J by 4 bases, with 7 bases between the two germline ends. The germline V gene encodes CDR1 KGHPV and CDR2 FQNQEV (reference sequence). The CDR3 length is 13 residues. The CDR3 here is CASSPGGTGQLYF. CDR3 bases read: TGTGCCAGCAGTCCCGGTGGCACCGGGCAGCTCTAC. The full variable domain, in which reference TRBV26 and TRBJ2-2 provide the parts outside the CDR3, is NSKVIQTPRYLVKGQGQKAKMRCIPEKGHPVVFWYQQNKNNEFKFLINFQNQEVLQQIDMTEKRFSAECPSNSPCSLEIQSSEAGDSALYLCASSPGGTGQLYFGEGSKLTVL.

Notes on this clone: The gene symbols are mouse symbols. The sequence runs out 1 residue before the end of the CDR3; the remainder is reconstructed from the germline J gene. The chain recombines TRBV3 with TRBJ2-1; TRBD2 aligns across 7 bases. The CDR3 spans 14 residues. The ends lost 1 base at V and 3 bases at J; junction bases unmatched: 0. The V gene's germline CDR1 is SNHLY and CDR2 FYNGKV (reference sequence). The CDR3 sequence is CASSLVGGYAEQFF. The covered CDR3 bases are TGTGCCAGCAGCTTAGTGGGGGGCTATGCTGAGCAGTTC.

In regard to this clone: All gene names here are mouse names. The CDR3 goes on 1 residue after the read ends, and that part is filled in from the germline J gene. The chain has TRBV26 and TRBJ1-1; D is unresolved. V was trimmed by 4 bases and J by 0 bases, leaving 12 bases between them. There are 15 residues in the CDR3. CDR1 and CDR2 (germline): KGHPV, FQNQEV (reference sequence). The CDR3 DNA, read in part, is TGTGCCAGCAGTCCGTACCCAAAAACAAACACAGAAGTCTTC. It encodes CASSPYPKTNTEVF. From start to end, the CDR3 is CASSPYPKTNTEVFF.

This clone is medium-sized in the sample. The gene symbols are mouse symbols. The read ends 1 residue shy of where the CDR3 ends; the end is completed using the germline J gene. The gene calls are TRBV13-1 and TRBJ2-7, with 8 bases aligning to TRBD2. Trimming at V came to 0 bases and at J to 0 bases, leaving 2 bases not matched to a gene. Per germline, CDR1 NSHNY and CDR2 SYGAGN. CDR3 length: 15 residues. The CDR3: CASSDGLGFSYEQYF. The CDR3 DNA, read in part, is TGTGCCAGCAGTGATGGACTGGGGTTCTCCTATGAACAGTAC.

This clone is labeled medium-sized. Each gene name is a mouse one. The CDR3 end is not reached by the read, which stops 1 residue before it; the germline J gene fills it in. The gene calls are TRBV26 and TRBJ2-7, with D unclear. Germline loops: CDR1 KGHPV, CDR2 FQNQEV (reference sequence). Trimming removed 0 bases from V and 3 bases from J, with 6 bases in between. The CDR3 runs to 13 residues. This CDR3 reads CASSLSSLYEQYF. CDR3 bases read: TGTGCCAGCAGTCTGTCTTCCCTCTATGAACAGTAC.

As for this clone: Mouse gene names apply. The read comes to an end 1 residue before the CDR3 does, leaving the germline J gene to fill in the end. The chain carries TRBV26 and TRBJ1-1; D gene unclear. Germline CDR1 and CDR2: KGHPV and FQNQEV (reference sequence). CDR3 size: 13 residues. Trimming removed 4 bases from V and 0 bases from J, with 6 bases in between. CDR3 sequence reads: CASSQGSNTEVFF. The covered CDR3 bases are TGTGCCAGCAGTCAGGGATCAAACACAGAAGTCTTC.

In its sample, this clone is medium-sized. All gene names here are mouse names. The read halts 1 residue ahead of the CDR3 end, with the missing end drawn from the germline J gene. This chain joins TRBV2 and TRBJ1-4; weak D call: TRBD1 (5 bases). CDR3 size: 13 residues. Between the trimmed V and J ends, which lost 2 bases and 7 bases, there was a span of 8 bases. Looked up from germline, CDR1 is LGHNA and CDR2 is YSYQKL. The chain's CDR3 is CASSQQGLERLFF. The sequenced part of the CDR3 DNA is TGTGCCAGCAGCCAACAGGGCCTCGAAAGATTATTT.

Details on this clone: One end of the junction is discordant with germline, which a read error may explain. All gene names here are mouse names. The read ends 1 residue early relative to the CDR3; the germline J gene fills the gap. Other DNA sequences of this sample code for an identical CDR3. The V gene is TRBV26, the J gene TRBJ1-1, with TRBD1 as a possible D gene (6 bases). The CDR3 has 11 amino acids. The germline gives CDR1 KGHPV, CDR2 FQNQEV (reference sequence). CDR3 protein: CASSRDTEVFF. The CDR3 bases that were read are TGTGCCAGCAGCCGGGACACCGAAGTCTTC.

As for this clone: Gene names are the mouse ones. Coverage ceases 1 residue before the CDR3 finishes, and the germline J gene fills in the end. The chain links TRBV12-2 to TRBJ1-3, with no clear D. The germline gives CDR1 SGHLS, CDR2 HYDKME. The CDR3 loop spans 14 amino acids. V lost 2 bases and J lost 0, with 7 bases in between. The CDR3 region is CASSQTFSGNTLYF. The CDR3 DNA, read in part, is TGTGCCAGCTCTCAGACATTTTCTGGAAATACGCTCTAT.

In regard to this clone: Gene names denote mouse genes. The CDR3 is cut off 1 residue early in the read; its end comes from the germline J gene. The rearrangement joins TRBV19 to TRBJ2-7; D call uncertain. CDR3 length: 13 residues. Germline V gives CDR1 FNHDT, CDR2 SITEND (reference sequence). Trimming pared 0 bases from V and 3 bases from J, leaving 7 bases between. CDR3 DNA, as far as it was read: TGTGCCAGCAGTATAGACACAAACTATGAACAGTAC. Protein: CASSIDTNYEQY. The whole CDR3 reads CASSIDTNYEQYF.

This clone was observed a few times. Any gene name here is a mouse gene name. The sequenced fragment ends 1 residue before the CDR3 boundary, so the rest is inferred from the germline J gene. The chain combines TRBV13-1 with TRBJ1-3; D is perhaps TRBD1 (6 bases). This CDR3 spans 15 amino acids. V was shortened by 2 bases and J by 0 bases, with 9 bases between the two germline ends. From germline, CDR1 is NSHNY and CDR2 SYGAGN. The CDR3 DNA, read in part, is TGTGCCAGCAGTGAGGGACATAATTCTGGAAATACGCTCTAT. Translation gives CASSEGHNSGNTLY. The CDR3 in its entirety is CASSEGHNSGNTLYF.

This clone was picked up one time. Gene labels here are mouse ones. This chain's CDR3 is CASSPRLGEDTQYF. Incomplete CDR3 DNA: TGTGCCAGCAGTCCGCGACTGGGGGAAGACACCCAGTAC. The chain employs TRBV26 and TRBJ2-5; TRBD2 agrees at 9 bases. The CDR3 extends 1 residue past the end of the read, so its final part is completed from the germline J gene. Per the germline V gene, CDR1 is KGHPV and CDR2 is FQNQEV (reference sequence). The V and J ends lost 4 bases and 4 bases, in that order; junction bases with no gene match: 3. CDR3 length equals 14 residues.

As concerns this clone: Genes here carry mouse names. Read data end 1 residue before the CDR3 end; the end is taken from the germline J gene. The chain joins TRBV26 to TRBJ2-7, with D hard to call. The CDR3 has 11 amino acids. The ends were cut back, 6 bases at V and 0 bases at J, with 3 bases in the middle. From germline, CDR1 is KGHPV and CDR2 FQNQEV (reference sequence). CDR3 amino acids: CASSSSYEQYF. CDR3 DNA (partial): TGTGCCAGCAGCTCCTCCTATGAACAGTAC. Full variable domain (outside the CDR3, taken from reference TRBV26 and TRBJ2-7): NSKVIQTPRYLVKGQGQKAKMRCIPEKGHPVVFWYQQNKNNEFKFLINFQNQEVLQQIDMTEKRFSAECPSNSPCSLEIQSSEAGDSALYLCASSSSYEQYFGPGTRLTVL.

This clone is classed as large. Genes and germline are mouse. From the germline J gene comes the end of the CDR3, since the read stops 1 residue before it. The rearrangement uses TRBV20 and TRBJ2-7; D tentatively fits TRBD1 or TRBD2 (5 bases each). Trimming stripped 3 bases from V and 4 bases from J, with 13 bases between. CDR3 length: 13 residues. CDR1 GFQATS and CDR2 STVNSAI come from the germline V gene. Here the CDR3 reads CGASRGKMYEQYF. The sequenced CDR3 bases are TGTGGTGCTAGCCGGGGGAAAATGTATGAACAGTAC.

Concerning this clone itself: Gene names are mouse gene names. CDR3 region: CSSSPQGAAEQFF. The sequenced part of the CDR3 DNA is TGCTCCAGCAGTCCCCAGGGGGCTGCTGAGCAGTTC. The V call is TRBV23, the J call TRBJ2-1; the DNA was not compared with TRBD1, the D call given in the table. The read ends 1 residue before the CDR3 terminus; that terminus is restored from the germline J gene. This CDR3 has 13 residues. Germline assignment: CDR1 KGHTA and CDR2 FQNQQP. Full variable domain (rest looked up from reference TRBV23 and TRBJ2-1): DAAVTQKPRYLIKMKGQEAEMKCIPEKGHTAVFWYQQKQSKELKFLIYFQNQQPLDQIDMVKERFSAVCPSSSLCSLGIRTCEAEDSALYLCSSSPQGAAEQFFGPGTRLTVL.

This clone was recorded a few times. Gene labels here are mouse ones. The sequence runs out 1 residue before the end of the CDR3; the remainder is reconstructed from the germline J gene. V usage is TRBV4 and J usage is TRBJ2-7; D call uncertain. CDR1 and CDR2 from the germline V gene are LGHDT and YNNKQL (reference sequence). V was trimmed by 5 bases and J by 4 bases, leaving 9 bases between them. The CDR3 runs to 12 residues. CDR3 sequence: CASSHLRYEQYF. The covered CDR3 bases are TGTGCCAGCAGCCACCTCCGGTATGAACAGTAC.

By share, this clone counts as medium-sized. The gene symbols are mouse symbols. With the read ending 1 residue before the CDR3 end, the germline J gene is used to fill in that end. The J gene is TRBJ2-7, the V gene TRBV26; 8 bases are a match to TRBD2. Germline assignment: CDR1 KGHPV and CDR2 FQNQEV (reference sequence). The CDR3 runs 13 residues. J gave up 4 bases and V 2 bases, and 1 base lay outside the gene matches. The CDR3 sequence is CASSLTGGYEQYF. The CDR3 bases that were read are TGTGCCAGCAGTCTGACTGGGGGATATGAACAGTAC.

To note about this clone: Any gene name here is a mouse gene name. The CDR3 end lies 1 residue beyond the end of the read and is filled in from the germline J gene. The rearrangement uses TRBV3 and TRBJ1-5; no firm D call. Trimming took 3 bases from V and 1 from J, leaving 4 bases between them. Germline V gene sequence: CDR1 SNHLY, CDR2 FYNGKV (reference sequence). This CDR3 is built from 13 residues. The CDR3 protein is CASSFQNNQAPLF. CDR3 bases read: TGTGCCAGCAGCTTCCAAAACAACCAGGCTCCGCTT.

By frequency in the sample, this clone is medium-sized (0.01 to 0.1%). The gene symbols are mouse symbols. The read ends 1 residue early relative to the CDR3; the germline J gene fills the gap. This chain links TRBV5 with TRBJ2-1; D not certain. Germline V CDR1 and CDR2: LGHNA, YNLKQL (reference sequence). The CDR3 loop spans 15 amino acids. The germline V and J ends were trimmed by 0 bases and 1 base, with 7 bases remaining between them. The part of the CDR3 DNA that was read is TGTGCCAGCAGCCAAGACAACAACAACTATGCTGAGCAGTTC. Protein: CASSQDNNNYAEQF. The entire CDR3 is CASSQDNNNYAEQFF.

With respect to this clone: Germline and genes: mouse. The read ends 1 residue shy of where the CDR3 ends; the end is completed using the germline J gene. This chain connects TRBV12-2 to TRBJ2-7; no firm D call. The CDR3 is 13 residues long. V was clipped by 0 bases and J by 0 bases, with 5 bases between them. Per germline, CDR1 SGHLS and CDR2 HYDKME. CDR3 bases read: TGTGCCAGCTCTCTCTGGGTCTCCTATGAACAGTAC. Translating it yields CASSLWVSYEQY. The CDR3 in full is CASSLWVSYEQYF. The full variable domain, its missing parts supplied by reference TRBV12-2 and TRBJ2-7, is NSGVVQSPRYIIKGKGERSILKCIPISGHLSVAWYQQTQGQELKFFIQHYDKMERDKGNLPSRFSVQQFDDYHSEMNMSALELEDSAVYFCASSLWVSYEQYFGPGTRLTVL.

As for this clone: Gene names and germline refer to mouse. The part of the CDR3 DNA that was read is TGTGCCAGCAGCCCCTGGGGGCAAGACACCCAGTAC. Protein product: CASSPWGQDTQY. The whole CDR3 sequence reads CASSPWGQDTQYF. The rearrangement joins TRBV5 to TRBJ2-5, with 7 bases that match TRBD2. The CDR3 end falls 1 residue outside the read, so it is completed with the germline J gene. J was trimmed by 3 bases and V by 4 bases; bases with no gene match: 1. The CDR3 consists of 13 residues. In germline, CDR1 is LGHNA, CDR2 YNLKQL (reference sequence).

Details on this clone: These gene names are mouse names. The missing CDR3 end, 1 residue past where the read stops, is filled in from the germline J gene. The chain is built from TRBV31 and TRBJ2-5; 8 bases are a match to TRBD2. Germline assignment: CDR1 GKSSPN and CDR2 SITVG. The CDR3 has 17 amino acids. V was clipped by 1 base and J by 2 bases; unmatched bases: 11. The CDR3 bases that were read are TGTGCCTGGAGTCCCCGGCTGGGGGGCTCCTTCCAAGACACCCAGTAC. Protein product: CAWSPRLGGSFQDTQY. From start to end, the CDR3 is CAWSPRLGGSFQDTQYF.

Regarding this clone: A clone one base away is much larger, so this may be a read error. Gene and germline names: mouse. Read coverage stops 1 residue before the CDR3 terminus; the germline J gene supplies the remainder. The chain is built from TRBV14 and TRBJ1-4; TRBD1 matches 11 bases. V was pared by 4 bases and J by 4 bases, with 3 bases of the junction left unmatched. The CDR3 runs 15 residues. The germline gives CDR1 SGHDT, CDR2 FRDEAV. CDR3 residues: CASSPGTGGNERLFF. The DNA read from the CDR3 is TGTGCCAGCAGTCCCGGGACAGGGGGCAACGAAAGATTATTT. Supplemented by reference TRBV14 and TRBJ1-4, the full variable domain reads EAGVTQSPRYAVLQEGQAVSFWCDPISGHDTLYWYQQPRDQGPQLLVYFRDEAVIDNSQLPSDRFSAVRPKGTNSTLKIQSAKQGDTATYLCASSPGTGGNERLFFGHGTKLSVL.

As to this clone: Genes and germline come from the mouse. The missing CDR3 end, 1 residue past where the read stops, is filled in from the germline J gene. The chain carries TRBV26 and TRBJ1-6; unclear D gene. TRBJ1-6 is labeled an ORF, and its function is uncertain. The length of the CDR3 is 14 residues. Per germline, CDR1 KGHPV and CDR2 FQNQEV (reference sequence). V was cut by 2 bases and J by 4 bases, with 6 bases left in between. CDR3 DNA (partial): TGTGCCAGCAGTCTGATGGGGTATAATTCGCCCCTCTAC. Amino acids: CASSLMGYNSPLY. The CDR3 in its entirety is CASSLMGYNSPLYF.